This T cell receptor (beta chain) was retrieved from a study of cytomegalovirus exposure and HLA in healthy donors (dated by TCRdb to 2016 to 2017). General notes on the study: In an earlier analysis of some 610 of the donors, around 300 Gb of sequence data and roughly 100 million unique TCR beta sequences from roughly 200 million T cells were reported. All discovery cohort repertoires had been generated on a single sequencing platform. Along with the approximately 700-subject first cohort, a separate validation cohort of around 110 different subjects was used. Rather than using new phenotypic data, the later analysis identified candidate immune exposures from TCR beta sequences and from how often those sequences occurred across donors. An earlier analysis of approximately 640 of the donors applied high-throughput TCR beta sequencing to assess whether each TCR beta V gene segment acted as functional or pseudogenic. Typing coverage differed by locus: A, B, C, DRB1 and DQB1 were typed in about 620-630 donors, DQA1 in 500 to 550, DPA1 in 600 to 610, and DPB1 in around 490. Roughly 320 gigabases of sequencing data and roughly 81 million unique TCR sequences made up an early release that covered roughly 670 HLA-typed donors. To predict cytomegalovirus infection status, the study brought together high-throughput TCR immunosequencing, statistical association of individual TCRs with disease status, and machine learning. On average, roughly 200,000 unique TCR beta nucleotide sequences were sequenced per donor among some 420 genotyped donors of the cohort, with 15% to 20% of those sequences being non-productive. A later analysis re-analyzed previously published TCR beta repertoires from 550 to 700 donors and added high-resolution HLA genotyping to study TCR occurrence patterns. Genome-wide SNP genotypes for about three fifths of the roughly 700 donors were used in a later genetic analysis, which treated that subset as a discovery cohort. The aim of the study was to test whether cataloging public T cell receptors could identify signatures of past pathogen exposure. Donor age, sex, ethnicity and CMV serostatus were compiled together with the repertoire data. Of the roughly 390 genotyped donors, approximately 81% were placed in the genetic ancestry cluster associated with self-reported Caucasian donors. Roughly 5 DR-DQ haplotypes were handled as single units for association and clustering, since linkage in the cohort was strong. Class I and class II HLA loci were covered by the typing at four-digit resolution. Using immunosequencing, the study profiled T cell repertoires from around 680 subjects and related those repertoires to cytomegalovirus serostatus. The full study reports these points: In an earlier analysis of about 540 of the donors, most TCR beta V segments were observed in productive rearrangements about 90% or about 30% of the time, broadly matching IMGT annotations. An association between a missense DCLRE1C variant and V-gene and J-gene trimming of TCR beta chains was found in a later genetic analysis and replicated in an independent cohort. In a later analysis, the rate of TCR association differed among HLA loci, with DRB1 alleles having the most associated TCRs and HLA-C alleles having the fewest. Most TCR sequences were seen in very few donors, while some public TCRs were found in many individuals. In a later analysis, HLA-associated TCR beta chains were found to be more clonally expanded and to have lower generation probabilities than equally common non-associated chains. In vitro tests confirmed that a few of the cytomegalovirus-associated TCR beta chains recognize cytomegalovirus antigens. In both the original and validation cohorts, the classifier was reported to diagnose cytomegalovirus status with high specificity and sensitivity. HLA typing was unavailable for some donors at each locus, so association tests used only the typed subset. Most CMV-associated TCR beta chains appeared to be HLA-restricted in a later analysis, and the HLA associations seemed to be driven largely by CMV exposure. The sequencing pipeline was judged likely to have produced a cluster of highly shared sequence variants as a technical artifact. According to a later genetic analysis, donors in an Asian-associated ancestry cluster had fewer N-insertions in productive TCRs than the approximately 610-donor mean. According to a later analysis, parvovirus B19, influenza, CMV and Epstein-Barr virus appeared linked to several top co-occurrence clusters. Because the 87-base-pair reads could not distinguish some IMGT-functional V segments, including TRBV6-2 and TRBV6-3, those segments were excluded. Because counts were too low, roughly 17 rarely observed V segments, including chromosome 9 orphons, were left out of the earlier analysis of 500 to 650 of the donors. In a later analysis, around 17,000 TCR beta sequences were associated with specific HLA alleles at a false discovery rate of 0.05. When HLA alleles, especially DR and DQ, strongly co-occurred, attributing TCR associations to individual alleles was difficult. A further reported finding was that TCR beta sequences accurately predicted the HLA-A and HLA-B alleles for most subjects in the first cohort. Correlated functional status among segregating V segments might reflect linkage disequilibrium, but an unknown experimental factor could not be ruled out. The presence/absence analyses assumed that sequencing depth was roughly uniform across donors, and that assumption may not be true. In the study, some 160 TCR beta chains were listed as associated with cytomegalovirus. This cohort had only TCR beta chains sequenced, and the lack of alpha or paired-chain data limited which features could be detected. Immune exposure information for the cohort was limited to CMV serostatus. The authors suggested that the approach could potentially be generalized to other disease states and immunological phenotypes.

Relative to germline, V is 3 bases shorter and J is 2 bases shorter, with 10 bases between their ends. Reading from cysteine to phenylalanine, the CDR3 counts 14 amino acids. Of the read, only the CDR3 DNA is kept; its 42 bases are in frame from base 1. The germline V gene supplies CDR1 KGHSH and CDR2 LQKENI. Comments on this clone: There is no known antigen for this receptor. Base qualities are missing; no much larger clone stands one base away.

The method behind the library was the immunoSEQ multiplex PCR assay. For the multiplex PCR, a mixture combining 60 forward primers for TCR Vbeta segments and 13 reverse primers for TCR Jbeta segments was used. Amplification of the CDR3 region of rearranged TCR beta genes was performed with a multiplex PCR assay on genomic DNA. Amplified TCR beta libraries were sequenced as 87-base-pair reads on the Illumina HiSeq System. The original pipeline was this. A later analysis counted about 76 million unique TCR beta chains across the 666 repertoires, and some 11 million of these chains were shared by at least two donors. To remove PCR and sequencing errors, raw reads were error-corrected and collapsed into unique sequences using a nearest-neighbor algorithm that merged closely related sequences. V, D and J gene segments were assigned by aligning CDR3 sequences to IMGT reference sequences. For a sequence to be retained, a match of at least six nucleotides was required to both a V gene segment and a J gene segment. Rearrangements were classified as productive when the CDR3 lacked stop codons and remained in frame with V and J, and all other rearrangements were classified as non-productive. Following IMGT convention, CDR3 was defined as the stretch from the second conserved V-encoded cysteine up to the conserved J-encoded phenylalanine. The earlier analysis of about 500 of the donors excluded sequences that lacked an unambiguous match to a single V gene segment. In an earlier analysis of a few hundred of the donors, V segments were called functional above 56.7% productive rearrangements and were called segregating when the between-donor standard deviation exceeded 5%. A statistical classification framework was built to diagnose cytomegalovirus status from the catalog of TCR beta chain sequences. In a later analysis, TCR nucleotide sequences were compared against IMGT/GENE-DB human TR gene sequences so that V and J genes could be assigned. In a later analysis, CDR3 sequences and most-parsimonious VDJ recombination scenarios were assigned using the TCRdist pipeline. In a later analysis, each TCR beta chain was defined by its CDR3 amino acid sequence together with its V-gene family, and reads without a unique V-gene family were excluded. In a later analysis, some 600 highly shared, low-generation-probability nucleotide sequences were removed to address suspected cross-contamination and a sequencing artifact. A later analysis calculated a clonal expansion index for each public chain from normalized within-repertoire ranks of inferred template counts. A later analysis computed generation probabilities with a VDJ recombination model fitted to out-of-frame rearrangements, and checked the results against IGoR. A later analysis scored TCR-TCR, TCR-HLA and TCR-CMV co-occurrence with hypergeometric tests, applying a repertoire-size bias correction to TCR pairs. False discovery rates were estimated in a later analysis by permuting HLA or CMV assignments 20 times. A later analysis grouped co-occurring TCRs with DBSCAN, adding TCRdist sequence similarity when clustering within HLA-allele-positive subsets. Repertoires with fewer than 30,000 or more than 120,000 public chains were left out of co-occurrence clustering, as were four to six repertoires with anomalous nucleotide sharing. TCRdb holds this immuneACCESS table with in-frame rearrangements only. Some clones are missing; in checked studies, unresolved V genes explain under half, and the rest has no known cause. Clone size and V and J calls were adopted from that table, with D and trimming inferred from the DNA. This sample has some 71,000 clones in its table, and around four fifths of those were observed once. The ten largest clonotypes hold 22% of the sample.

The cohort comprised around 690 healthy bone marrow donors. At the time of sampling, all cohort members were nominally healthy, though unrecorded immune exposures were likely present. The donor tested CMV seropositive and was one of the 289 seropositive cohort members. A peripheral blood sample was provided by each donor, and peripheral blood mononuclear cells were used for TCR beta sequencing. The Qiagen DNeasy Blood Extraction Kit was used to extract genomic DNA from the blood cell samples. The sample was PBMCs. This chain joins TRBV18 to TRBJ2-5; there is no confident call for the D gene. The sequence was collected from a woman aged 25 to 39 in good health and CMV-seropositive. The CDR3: CASSPENGQETQYF. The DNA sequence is TGTGCCAGCTCACCGGAGAACGGACAAGAGACCCAGTACTTC.